This is a list of T cell receptor beta chains from one sample in a study of shared clonotypes between healthy human individuals. This table comes from immunoSEQ multiplex PCR, and its TCRdb copy is limited to in-frame clones, with some not included. The repertoire consists of about 2.4 million clones, with 93% occurring once and the leading ten covering 0.36%. Sequencing was performed on naive CD4+ T cells from PBMCs. The receptors derive from a man younger than 35 in good health. Some clones in this sample may be carry-over from other donors' samples. Both conserved end residues are part of each CDR3. Fields, in order: V gene, D gene, J gene, clone size, CDR3 protein, CDR3 DNA. The D gene is left open where the match is weak. Clone size appears in some rows only: once, few, many, or a class for an expanded clone.

>TRBV2|TRBD1|TRBJ2-1|-
CASGQVNEQFF
TGTGCCAGCGGACAGGTGAATGAGCAGTTCTTC
>TRBV15|TRBD1|TRBJ2-5|-
CATSRLGTGEETQYF
TGTGCCACCAGCAGACTTGGGACAGGAGAAGAGACCCAGTACTTC
>TRBV28|-|TRBJ1-4|-
CASSFLGHTNEKLFF
TGTGCCAGCAGTTTCCTGGGACACACTAATGAAAAACTGTTTTTT
>TRBV27|TRBD1|TRBJ1-3|-
CASSLFGQGGASGNTIYF
TGTGCCAGCAGTTTATTTGGCCAGGGGGGCGCGTCTGGAAACACCATATATTTT
>TRBV5-5|-|TRBJ1-5|-
CASTSGVNQPQHF
TGTGCCAGCACAAGTGGGGTGAATCAGCCCCAGCATTTT
>TRBV4-1|-|TRBJ1-1|-
CASSQEGLWNTEAFF
TGCGCCAGCAGCCAAGAGGGACTCTGGAACACTGAAGCTTTCTTT
>TRBV7-8|-|TRBJ2-5|-
CASSPKSGWRLETQYF
TGTGCCAGCAGCCCCAAAAGCGGGTGGAGATTAGAGACCCAGTACTTC
>TRBV29-1|-|TRBJ2-3|-
CSLWWGNTQYF
TGCAGCCTTTGGTGGGGTAATACGCAGTATTTT
>TRBV18|TRBD1|TRBJ2-1|-
CASSPGGQGVNEQFF
TGTGCCAGCTCACCGGGTGGACAGGGGGTCAATGAGCAGTTCTTC
>TRBV5-1|TRBD1|TRBJ1-1|-
CASSPTGQLNTEAFF
TGCGCCAGCAGCCCCACGGGACAGCTGAACACTGAAGCTTTCTTT
>TRBV6-1|-|TRBJ1-5|-
CASATESNQPQHF
TGTGCCAGTGCGACAGAGAGCAATCAGCCCCAGCATTTT
>TRBV19|-|TRBJ2-7|once
CASSPPNIPYEQYF
TGTGCCAGTAGTCCCCCGAACATCCCCTACGAGCAGTACTTC
>TRBV28|-|TRBJ2-3|-
CASSPHWGGGSTDTQYF
TGTGCCAGCAGTCCCCATTGGGGAGGGGGTTCCACAGATACGCAGTATTTT
>TRBV5-1|-|TRBJ2-1|-
CASSLVAGGWNEQFF
TGCGCCAGCAGCTTGGTTGCGGGCGGCTGGAATGAGCAGTTCTTC
>TRBV5-1|TRBD1|TRBJ2-3|-
CASSLEVVTGVTDTQYF
TGCGCCAGCAGCTTGGAGGTCGTGACAGGGGTAACAGATACGCAGTATTTT
>TRBV7-3|TRBD1|TRBJ2-7|-
CASSLQGADGEQYF
TGTGCCAGCAGCTTACAGGGGGCGGATGGTGAGCAGTACTTC
>TRBV28|-|TRBJ2-3|-
CASSLGSTGWPTDTQYF
TGTGCCAGCAGTTTGGGGAGCACGGGCTGGCCCACAGATACGCAGTATTTT
>TRBV7-3|TRBD2|TRBJ2-3|-
CASSLGTSGSGDTQYF
TGTGCCAGCAGTCTTGGGACTAGCGGGAGTGGAGATACGCAGTATTTT
>TRBV5-6|-|TRBJ2-1|-
CASSQKPRSYNEQFF
TGTGCCAGCAGCCAGAAACCACGCTCCTACAATGAGCAGTTCTTC